One and the same sample provided the 15 T cell receptor beta chains below, sequenced in a study of cytomegalovirus exposure and HLA in healthy donors. The PCR ran on 60 Vbeta and 13 Jbeta primers. TCRdb keeps only in-frame clones here, not all; method: immunoSEQ multiplex PCR. Among 150,000 to 200,000 clones listed, 75% to 85% were seen once. The material sequenced was PBMCs. The receptor set was obtained from an older woman in good health and CMV-seropositive.

The V gene is TRBV11-2, the J gene TRBJ2-3; no clear D gene. Trimming removed 4 bases at V and 2 bases at J, with 13 bases between. Germline CDR1 SGHAT, CDR2 FQNNGV. There are 15 residues in the CDR3. CDR3 region: CASSSPWRTTDTQYF. The CDR3 DNA follows: TGTGCCAGCAGCTCCCCGTGGAGAACCACAGATACGCAGTATTTT.

The chain couples TRBV4-3 to TRBJ2-7, with 11 bases lining up with TRBD1. The germline V gene encodes CDR1 LGHNA and CDR2 YSLEER. The CDR3 extends over 15 amino acids. V lost 2 bases, J lost 4 bases, and 4 bases stayed unmatched. The CDR3 protein is CASSQTDRGLYEQYF. DNA for the CDR3: TGCGCCAGCAGCCAAACGGACAGGGGGCTATACGAGCAGTACTTC.

The genes are TRBV27 and TRBJ1-5; 7 nucleotides align to TRBD1. CDR1 MNHEY and CDR2 SMNVEV come from the germline V gene (reference sequence). The CDR3 loop spans 16 amino acids. V was pared by 4 bases and J by 0 bases, with 6 bases of the junction left unmatched. CDR3 DNA: TGTGCCAGCAGTTCCCCGACAGGGAATAGCAATCAGCCCCAGCATTTT. Residues: CASSSPTGNSNQPQHF.

The chain joins TRBV27 to TRBJ2-3; tentatively, D is TRBD1 (5 bases). CDR3 length: 15 amino acids. V dropped 6 bases and J dropped 3 bases, with 16 bases sitting between them. Germline CDR1 and CDR2: MNHEY and SMNVEV (reference sequence). CDR3 residues: CASRLQIHRTDTQYF. The CDR3 bases are TGTGCCAGCAGGTTACAGATCCACAGGACAGATACGCAGTATTTT.

The rearrangement links TRBV28 to TRBJ2-1; D call uncertain. CDR3 length: 13 residues. V lost 2 bases and J lost 3, with 5 bases in between. Germline loops: CDR1 MDHEN, CDR2 SYDVKM. CDR3 loop: CASSLDFYNEQFF. CDR3 sequence (DNA): TGTGCCAGCAGTTTAGACTTCTACAATGAGCAGTTCTTC.

The genes are TRBV30 and TRBJ1-5; TRBD1 is a possible D gene (5 bases). Trimming stripped 0 bases from V and 4 bases from J, with 10 bases between. This CDR3 spans 14 amino acids. Germline V lookup: CDR1 GTSNPN, CDR2 SVGIG (reference sequence). The CDR3 nucleotides read TGTGCCTGGAGTGTGTGGAAGGGGAATCAGCCCCAGCATTTT. It translates to CAWSVWKGNQPQHF.

This clone was counted a single time. The chain employs TRBV5-1 and TRBJ2-7; D is uncertain. V dropped 2 bases and J dropped 0 bases, with 6 bases sitting between them. The CDR3 length is 13 residues. Germline assignment: CDR1 SGHRS and CDR2 YFSETQ. This CDR3 is CASSLLSSYEQYF. In DNA form, the CDR3 reads TGCGCCAGCAGCTTACTTAGCTCCTACGAGCAGTACTTC.

The chain is built from TRBV5-1 and TRBJ2-5, with 7 nucleotides matching TRBD2. With V trimmed by 0 bases and J by 1 base, 6 bases remained unmatched. Germline V gives CDR1 SGHRS, CDR2 YFSETQ. The CDR3 covers 16 residues. The chain's CDR3 is CASSLGGLGFQETQYF. The CDR3 region has the DNA TGCGCCAGCAGCTTGGGCGGACTAGGGTTCCAAGAGACCCAGTACTTC.

The chain combines TRBV7-8 with TRBJ1-5; D gene uncertain. CDR1 and CDR2 from the germline V gene are SGHVS and FQNEAQ. V was cut by 1 base and J by 0 bases, with 7 bases left in between. The CDR3 has 15 residues. In DNA form, the CDR3 reads TGTGCCAGCAGCTTAGGGCCTCATAGCAATCAGCCCCAGCATTTT. It is translated as CASSLGPHSNQPQHF.

The rearrangement joins TRBV5-4 to TRBJ1-6; D may be TRBD1 (5 bases). V was pared by 0 bases and J by 7 bases, with 11 bases between. The CDR3 sequence is 15 residues long. Germline CDR1 and CDR2: SGHNT and YYREEE (reference sequence). CDR3: CASSLGPGQNSPLHF. As DNA, the CDR3 is TGTGCCAGCAGCTTGGGTCCAGGGCAAAATTCACCCCTCCACTTT. The entire variable domain, with the rest obtained from reference TRBV5-4 and TRBJ1-6, is as follows: ETGVTQSPTHLIKTRGQQVTLRCSSQSGHNTVSWYQQALGQGPQFIFQYYREEENGRGNFPPRFSGLQFPNYSSELNVNALELDDSALYLCASSLGPGQNSPLHFGNGTRLTVT.

The table lists this clone with a few counts. DNA of the CDR3: TGTGCCAGCAGCTTAGGTCAGGCGAGCACAGATACGCAGTATTTT. It is translated as CASSLGQASTDTQYF. This chain connects TRBV7-8 to TRBJ2-3; no definite D call. V gave up 1 base and J gave up 0 bases, with 8 bases separating them. CDR3 size: 15 residues. The germline V gene encodes CDR1 SGHVS and CDR2 FQNEAQ.

J is TRBJ1-5 and V is TRBV30; 7 positions match TRBD1. J lost 5 bases, V lost 3 bases, and 4 bases had no gene match. The CDR3 spans 13 residues. Per germline, CDR1 GTSNPN and CDR2 SVGIG (reference sequence). Here the CDR3 reads CAWRQGSHQPQHF. In DNA form, the CDR3 reads TGTGCCTGGAGACAGGGGAGCCATCAGCCCCAGCATTTT. Full variable domain (remainder filled in from reference TRBV30 and TRBJ1-5): SQTIHQWPATLVQPVGSPLSLECTVEGTSNPNLYWYRQAAGRGLQLLFYSVGIGQISSEVPQNLSASRPQDRQFILSSKKLLLSDSGFYLCAWRQGSHQPQHFGDGTRLSIL.

The V and J genes are TRBV6-1 and TRBJ2-7; 9 nucleotides line up with TRBD1. The ends lost 5 bases at V and 7 bases at J; junction bases unmatched: 9. This CDR3 comprises 14 residues. Germline loops: CDR1 MNHNS, CDR2 SASEGT. CDR3 residues: CASSSGTGYGEQYF. The CDR3 DNA sequence: TGTGCCAGCAGTAGCGGGACAGGGTACGGTGAGCAGTACTTC.

This clone was detected only once. One end of the junction varies from germline; a read error may be responsible. In DNA, the CDR3 is TGTGCCAGCAGTCTGCAGACGGCTGGGGCCAACGGCCTGACTTTC. Amino acid sequence: CASSLQTAGANGLTF. The rearrangement uses TRBV6-5 and TRBJ2-6; possibly TRBD1 for D (5 bases). Looked up from germline, CDR1 is MNHEY and CDR2 is SVGAGI. CDR3 size: 15 residues.

V is TRBV7-9 and J is TRBJ1-5, with 8 bases fitting TRBD1. Germline CDR1 and CDR2: SEHNR and FQNEAQ (reference sequence). V lost 5 bases, J lost 4 bases, and 4 bases stayed unmatched. There are 14 residues in the CDR3. CDR3 sequence reads: CASSLDRGNQPQHF. CDR3 DNA sequence: TGTGCCAGCAGCCTCGACAGGGGTAATCAGCCCCAGCATTTT.